This T cell receptor beta chain originates from a study of blood T cell repertoires in COVID-19. Study-level background: Samples came from the United States, Italy and Spain, spanning acute and convalescent COVID-19.

Some clones are missing from TCRdb's copy, which holds only in-frame ones; the method was immunoSEQ multiplex PCR. The table includes about 210,000 clones, over 75% detected once. The CDR3 is 15 amino acids. Germline CDR1 is MNHEY and CDR2 is SVGAGI. V was trimmed by 6 bases and J by 0 bases, leaving 12 bases between them. The chain carries TRBV6-5 and TRBJ1-5; D call uncertain. Sequencing input: peripheral blood. This receptor was taken from a woman in her thirties or forties with acute or convalescent COVID-19. CDR3 bases: TGTGCCAGCAGGGCCAACAGCGGTAGCAATCAGCCCCAGCATTTT. Its protein is CASRANSGSNQPQHF.